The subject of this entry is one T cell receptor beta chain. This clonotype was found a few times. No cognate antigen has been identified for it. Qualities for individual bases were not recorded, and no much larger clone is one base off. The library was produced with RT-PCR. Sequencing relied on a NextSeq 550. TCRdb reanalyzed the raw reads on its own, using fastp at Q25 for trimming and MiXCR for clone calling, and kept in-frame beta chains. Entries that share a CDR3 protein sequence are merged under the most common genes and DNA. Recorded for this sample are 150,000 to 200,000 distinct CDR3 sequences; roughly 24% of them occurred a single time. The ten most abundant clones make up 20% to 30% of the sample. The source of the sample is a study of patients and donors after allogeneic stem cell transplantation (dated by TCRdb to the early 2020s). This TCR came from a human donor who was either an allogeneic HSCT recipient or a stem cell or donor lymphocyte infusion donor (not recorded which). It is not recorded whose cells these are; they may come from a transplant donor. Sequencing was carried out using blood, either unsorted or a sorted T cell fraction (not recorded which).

The encoded CDR3 is CASRLWRDEKLFF. The base sequence is TGTGCCAGCCGATTGTGGAGAGATGAAAAACTGTTTTTT. This sequence uses TRBV12-3 or TRBV12-4 and TRBJ1-4, with the D gene not confidently named. The CDR3 runs 13 residues from the cysteine to the phenylalanine. CDR3 DNA is the only sequence kept; it has 39 bases, read in frame from the first base. V gives up 8 bases and J gives up 6 bases, and the segment between their germline ends measures 13 bases.